These 18 T cell receptor beta chains were sequenced from one sample in a study of cytomegalovirus exposure and HLA in healthy donors. 13 Jbeta primers and 60 Vbeta primers were used for the PCR. The table came from immunoSEQ multiplex PCR; TCRdb's copy has only in-frame clones and leaves some out. The table records roughly 120,000 clones, 75% to 85% of them present only once. The material sequenced was PBMCs. These receptors were taken from a man in his forties or fifties in good health and CMV-seronegative.

The rearrangement links TRBV6-5 to TRBJ1-1; 7 positions match TRBD1. The CDR3 extends over 14 amino acids. The junction had 6 bases not matched to a gene; V was cut back by 8 bases and J by 0 bases. CDR1 MNHEY and CDR2 SVGAGI come from the germline V gene. This chain's CDR3 is CASQGEPMNTEAFF. The CDR3 DNA is TGTGCCAGCCAGGGGGAGCCCATGAACACTGAAGCTTTCTTT.

The chain's CDR3 is CASSTTGQGTYEQYF. The CDR3 DNA sequence: TGTGCCAGTAGTACTACGGGACAGGGGACCTACGAGCAGTACTTC. The chain links TRBV19 to TRBJ2-7; TRBD1 agrees at 10 bases. Germline-derived CDR1 and CDR2 are LNHDA and SQIVND (reference sequence). V gave up 4 bases and J gave up 2 bases; unmatched junction bases: 5. The CDR3 has 15 residues.

V is TRBV5-5 and J is TRBJ2-5; TRBD2 matches 11 bases. The CDR3 has 14 residues. The V gene end was trimmed by 5 bases and the J gene end by 5 bases; junction bases not matched to a gene: 5. CDR1 is SGHKS, CDR2 YYEKEE, per germline (reference sequence). The CDR3 bases are TGTGCCAGCAGAAATAGCGGGGGGGTGGAGACCCAGTACTTC. It yields the protein CASRNSGGVETQYF.

The chain has TRBV5-6 and TRBJ1-4; D call uncertain. Germline CDR1 and CDR2: SGHDT and YYEEEE. The CDR3 runs to 15 residues. V lost 4 bases and J lost 6, with 16 bases in between. CDR3 in DNA: TGTGCCAGCAGCAAAGACACGGGAATGTATGAAAAACTGTTTTTT. It codes for CASSKDTGMYEKLFF. The whole variable domain, remainder taken from reference TRBV5-6 and TRBJ1-4, is DAGVTQSPTHLIKTRGQQVTLRCSPKSGHDTVSWYQQALGQGPQFIFQYYEEEERQRGNFPDRFSGHQFPNYSSELNVNALLLGDSALYLCASSKDTGMYEKLFFGSGTQLSVL.

The chain couples TRBV7-9 to TRBJ1-2; TRBD1 aligns across 7 bases. J gave up 7 bases and V 5 bases, and 7 bases lay outside the gene matches. Germline assignment: CDR1 SEHNR and CDR2 FQNEAQ (reference sequence). The length of the CDR3 is 13 residues. The CDR3 is CASSPLGTAGYTF. The CDR3 nucleotides are TGTGCCAGCAGCCCCCTTGGGACAGCTGGCTACACCTTC. Drawing the rest from reference TRBV7-9 and TRBJ1-2, the complete variable domain is DTGVSQNPRHKITKRGQNVTFRCDPISEHNRLYWYRQTLGQGPEFLTYFQNEAQLEKSRLLSDRFSAERPKGSFSTLEIQRTEQGDSAMYLCASSPLGTAGYTFGSGTRLTVV.

This sequence joins TRBV10-3 and TRBJ2-7; D perhaps matches TRBD2 (6 bases). The V gene's germline CDR1 is ENHRY and CDR2 SYGVKD. The V end was cut by 6 bases, the J end by 5 bases, with 14 bases between. This CDR3 has 13 amino acids. The CDR3 is CAISREPDHEQYF. CDR3 DNA sequence: TGTGCCATCAGCCGGGAGCCGGACCACGAGCAGTACTTC.

The J gene is TRBJ2-1, the V gene TRBV9; D perhaps matches TRBD2 (6 bases). In germline, CDR1 is SGDLS, CDR2 YYNGEE. This CDR3 region has 15 residues. V was clipped by 0 bases and J by 3 bases, with 10 bases between them. The CDR3 DNA reads as TGTGCCAGCAGCGTAGCGGGGGAAAACTACAATGAGCAGTTCTTC. Its protein is CASSVAGENYNEQFF. Variable domain in full (rest from reference TRBV9 and TRBJ2-1): DSGVTQTPKHLITATGQRVTLRCSPRSGDLSVYWYQQSLDQGLQFLIQYYNGEERAKGNILERFSAQQFPDLHSELNLSSLELGDSALYFCASSVAGENYNEQFFGPGTRLTVL.

This clone was counted only a few times. The V gene is TRBV4-3, the J gene TRBJ1-6; no clear D. Trimming shortened V by 1 base and J by 7 bases, and 8 bases separated the two germline ends. Per germline, CDR1 LGHNA and CDR2 YSLEER. CDR3 length equals 14 residues. The CDR3 DNA sequence: TGCGCCAGCAGCCAAGGGCTGGAGAATTCACCCCTCCACTTT. This sequence encodes CASSQGLENSPLHF.

The rearrangement joins TRBV6-6 to TRBJ1-6; 7 bases are shared with TRBD1. J gave up 0 bases and V 8 bases, and 7 bases lay outside the gene matches. Germline V gives CDR1 MNHNY, CDR2 SVGAGI (reference sequence). The CDR3 consists of 16 residues. In DNA form, the CDR3 reads TGTGCCAGCGCCGAGGGGGCTGTCTCCTATAATTCACCCCTCCACTTT. Protein: CASAEGAVSYNSPLHF.

CDR3: CASSGQGYNEQFF. CDR3 nucleotide sequence: TGTGCCAGCAGCGGACAGGGGTACAATGAGCAGTTCTTC. J is TRBJ2-1 and V is TRBV11-3; the match to TRBD1 covers 9 bases. CDR3 length equals 13 residues. V was pared by 5 bases and J by 4 bases, with 0 bases of the junction left unmatched. Germline CDR1 is SGHNT and CDR2 is YENEEA.

V is TRBV9 and J is TRBJ1-3; D gene unclear. The CDR3 runs 14 residues. Germline CDR1 reads SGDLS; CDR2 reads YYNGEE. V lost 4 bases and J lost 0, with 8 bases in between. CDR3 in amino acids: CASSREGSGNTIYF. CDR3 DNA sequence: TGTGCCAGCAGCCGGGAGGGCTCTGGAAACACCATATATTTT.

V is TRBV5-3 and J is TRBJ2-7, with D possibly being TRBD2 (5 bases). TRBV5-3 is assigned to the ORF class and has an uncertain function. The V end lost 4 bases, the J end lost 4 bases, and 18 bases lay between the germline ends. The CDR3 runs 15 residues. The CDR3 is CARSPLTIKSYEQYF. The CDR3 nucleotides are TGTGCCAGAAGCCCACTGACTATTAAGTCGTACGAGCAGTACTTC.

The V and J genes are TRBV4-1 and TRBJ2-3, with TRBD1 identical over 9 bases. The CDR3 contains 17 residues. Germline loops: CDR1 MGHRA, CDR2 YSYEKL. J gave up 8 bases and V 9 bases, and 21 bases lay outside the gene matches. CDR3 DNA sequence: TGCGCCAGAAGGACGAAAATGTCCCGGGACAGGGAAGGTACGCAGTATTTT. Translated: CARRTKMSRDREGTQYF.

Points on this clone: The same CDR3 arises from other DNA sequences in this sample as well. The rearrangement links TRBV19 to TRBJ1-6, with D uncertain. With 3 bases removed from V and 9 bases from J, the gap between germline ends came to 9 bases. Germline V lookup: CDR1 LNHDA, CDR2 SQIVND (reference sequence). There are 13 residues in the CDR3. CDR3 in amino acids: CASSIETGSPLHF. CDR3 sequence (DNA): TGTGCCAGTAGTATCGAAACGGGTTCACCCCTCCACTTT.

V gene TRBV5-5 combines with J gene TRBJ1-5; unclear D gene. This CDR3 spans 15 amino acids. Trimming stripped 2 bases from V and 4 bases from J, with 13 bases between. Germline lookup yields CDR1 SGHKS and CDR2 YYEKEE (reference sequence). The CDR3 sequence: CASSFGPPGNQPQHF. The CDR3 DNA sequence: TGTGCCAGCAGCTTCGGCCCCCCGGGAAATCAGCCCCAGCATTTT.

V is TRBV7-2 and J is TRBJ2-3, with D uncertain. Trimming left V 3 bases short and J 6 bases short, with 7 bases between. Germline CDR1 SGHTA, CDR2 FQGNSA. The CDR3 length is 12 residues. This CDR3 is CASSFNRDTQYF. In DNA form, the CDR3 reads TGTGCCAGCAGCTTTAATCGGGATACGCAGTATTTT.

This clone showed up just a few times. The chain recombines TRBV11-2 with TRBJ2-1; tentatively, D is TRBD1 (6 bases). V lost 0 bases and J 8 bases, leaving 14 bases between the germline ends. Germline CDR1 SGHAT, CDR2 FQNNGV. This CDR3 has 15 residues. The CDR3 loop reads CASSLDPGALDEQFF. DNA of the CDR3: TGTGCCAGCAGCTTAGACCCAGGGGCACTGGATGAGCAGTTCTTC.

The rearrangement joins TRBV18 to TRBJ1-2; the match to TRBD1 covers 9 bases. Trimming took 6 bases from V and 6 from J; bases not matched to a gene: 5. This CDR3 has 13 residues. Germline-derived CDR1 and CDR2 are KGHSH and LQKENI. The chain's CDR3 is CASSRQGEHGYTF. In DNA form, the CDR3 reads TGTGCCAGCTCCCGACAGGGGGAACATGGCTACACCTTC.